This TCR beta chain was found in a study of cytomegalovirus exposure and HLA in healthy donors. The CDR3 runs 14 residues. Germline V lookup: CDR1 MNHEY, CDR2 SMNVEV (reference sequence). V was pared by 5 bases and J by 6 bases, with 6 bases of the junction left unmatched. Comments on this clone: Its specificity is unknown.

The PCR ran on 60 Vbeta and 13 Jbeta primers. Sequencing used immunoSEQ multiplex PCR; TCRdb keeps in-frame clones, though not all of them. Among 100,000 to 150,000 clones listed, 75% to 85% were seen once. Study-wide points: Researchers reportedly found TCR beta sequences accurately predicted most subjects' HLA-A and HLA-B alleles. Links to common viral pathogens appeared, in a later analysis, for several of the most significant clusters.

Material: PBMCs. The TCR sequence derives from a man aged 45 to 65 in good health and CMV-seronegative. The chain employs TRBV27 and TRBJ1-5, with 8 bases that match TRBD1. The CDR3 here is CASSHRQGSQPQHF. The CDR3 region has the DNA TGTGCCAGCAGTCACAGACAGGGGAGTCAGCCCCAGCATTTT.